This TCR beta chain was retrieved from a study of cytomegalovirus exposure and HLA in healthy donors. The CDR3 is made up of 13 amino acids. Germline-derived CDR1 and CDR2 are SEHNR and FQNEAQ (reference sequence). Whole-study results and caveats: In an earlier analysis, in about 530 donors, most V segments appeared productive either ~87% or ~30% of the time. Reportedly, fewer N-insertions than the approximately 690-donor mean appeared in an Asian-associated ancestry cluster in a later analysis. CMV serostatus was the sole immune exposure data available.

This clone was seen more than once but under ten times. Its antigen is undetermined. Sequence at one end of the junction differs from germline and may be a read error. 13 Jbeta primers and 60 Vbeta primers were used for the PCR. The assay was immunoSEQ multiplex PCR, and TCRdb's table has in-frame clones only and misses some. The repertoire has roughly 180,000 clones, around 75% of them found once; the top ten carry roughly 3%. The receptor was derived from a female donor in good health and CMV-seronegative. The sample consisted of PBMCs. The rearrangement uses TRBV7-9 and TRBJ2-3, with D unclear. The CDR3 reads CSSSLPVVAAQYF. The CDR3 DNA sequence: TGTTCCAGCAGCCTCCCCGTGGTAGCCGCGCAGTATTTT.